Included here is one T cell receptor (beta chain) sequence, with context. The sample belongs to a study of blood T cell repertoires in COVID-19. The wider study: Acute and convalescent COVID-19 samples came from the United States, Italy and Spain. T cells, B-cell-depleted T cells, or PBMCs supplied cDNA or gDNA.

Original processing notes: Estimates of nucleated cell counts were drawn from the amplification of reference gene primers. Sequencing was performed with immunoSEQ multiplex PCR; in TCRdb, only in-frame clones are kept and a portion is missing. The D gene and trimming were derived from the DNA, and the V and J assignments and clone size from that table. This sample has under 150,000 clones, with about 88% found just once. Sequenced sample: peripheral blood. The clonotype originates from an older woman who had recovered from COVID-19.

The CDR3 bases are TGTGCCAGCAGTCCCCCTCCACTAGCGGAAGACACAGATACGCAGTATTTT. Protein: CASSPPPLAEDTDTQYF. This rearrangement joins TRBV27 to TRBJ2-3, with 8 bases fitting TRBD2. The CDR3 runs 17 residues. CDR1 MNHEY and CDR2 SMNVEV come from the germline V gene (reference sequence). V was clipped by 5 bases and J by 2 bases; unmatched bases: 12.